This T cell receptor (beta chain) stems from a study of T-cell reconstitution after alpha-beta-depleted transplantation in children. Preparation of the TCRbeta library involved a method that used unique molecular identifiers. Each CDR3 protein gets one entry after TCRdb re-called the PCR reads with MiXCR. The table has a few hundred thousand distinct CDR3 sequences, approximately 13% seen once. Germline V gene sequence: CDR1 LGHNA, CDR2 YNFKEQ. The V end lost 1 base, the J end lost 3 bases, and 10 bases lay between the germline ends. This CDR3 is built from 16 residues. About this clonotype: Its antigen is unknown.

Notes on the study in general: Several hundred expanded graft clones reportedly gave rise to the alpha-beta T cells present about two months after transplant.

The source was PBMCs, mostly from graft donor cells, collected 360 days after TCRalphabeta/CD19-depleted stem cell transplant. The receptor was isolated from a male patient aged 10 to 17 who had a stem cell transplant for acute myeloid leukemia, so the T cells may come from the graft donor. V and J are TRBV4-2 and TRBJ2-6; perhaps D is TRBD1 or TRBD2 (5 bases each). In nucleotides, the CDR3 is TGTGCCAGCAGCCAAGTGGGGGAAGTTGGGGCCAACGTCCTGACTTTC. Protein: CASSQVGEVGANVLTF.